Listed here are 5 T cell receptor beta chains from one sample, sequenced in a study of T-cell memory formation after mild COVID-19 (dated by TCRdb to about 2021). Library preparation employed 5' RACE. Sequencing used an Illumina NovaSeq 6000. The raw public reads went through TCRdb reprocessing: fastp at Q25, MiXCR clone calling, in-frame beta chains kept. Entries are consolidated by CDR3 protein sequence, retaining the most common genes and DNA. The sample includes about 350,000 distinct CDR3 sequences, with roughly an eighth observed a single time. The ten largest make up about 20% of the sample. Sequenced sample: PBMCs or a T cell subset sorted from them (not recorded which). These receptors came from a man in his late teens or twenties who had mild COVID-19 (a few samples of this study predate the infection). The sample titles of this study are shuffled in the database, so cell type and time point are left out; the donor was told from shared clones.

The chain joins TRBV4-3 to TRBJ2-7, with D perhaps given as TRBD1 or TRBD2 (6 bases each). CDR3 length: 14 amino acids. Germline assignment: CDR1 LGHNA and CDR2 YSLEER. Trimming shortened V by 0 bases and J by 7 bases, and 13 bases separated the two germline ends. The DNA for the CDR3 is TGCGCCAGCAGCCAAGAGGGAACAGGGAGGGAGCAGTACTTC. The encoded protein is CASSQEGTGREQYF.

V gene TRBV11-2 combines with J gene TRBJ1-1, with 9 bases lining up with TRBD1. In germline, CDR1 is SGHAT, CDR2 FQNNGV. The V and J ends lost 3 bases and 5 bases, in that order; junction bases with no gene match: 4. The CDR3 is 14 residues long. This chain's CDR3 is CASSLDRGGTEAFF. The CDR3, as DNA: TGTGCCAGCAGCTTGGACAGGGGTGGAACTGAAGCTTTCTTT.

This chain uses TRBV7-9 with TRBJ2-1; D might be TRBD2 (7 bases). Germline loops: CDR1 SEHNR, CDR2 FQNEAQ (reference sequence). V lost 1 base, J lost 8 bases, and 15 bases lay in between. CDR3 size: 15 residues. DNA of the CDR3: TGTGCCAGCAGCTTAGTGGGGGGGGCCGCCGATGAGCAGTTCTTC. It codes for CASSLVGGAADEQFF.

In its sample, this clonotype was seen many times. The V and J genes are TRBV4-3 and TRBJ2-1, with 7 bases matching TRBD2. Per the germline V gene, CDR1 is LGHNA and CDR2 is YSLEER. The trim removed 4 bases at V and 6 bases at J, leaving 9 bases unmatched. The CDR3 is 15 amino acids. The CDR3 sequence is CASSRSGTTVNEQFF. The CDR3 DNA reads as TGCGCCAGCAGCCGTTCCGGGACTACGGTCAATGAGCAGTTCTTC.

This clonotype was observed a handful of times. CDR3 amino acids: CSAYDRVIFTEAFF. As DNA, the CDR3 is TGCAGCGCCTATGACAGGGTCATCTTCACTGAAGCTTTCTTT. V is TRBV29-1 and J is TRBJ1-1, with 7 bases that match TRBD1. The germline gives CDR1 SQVTM, CDR2 ANQGSEA. This CDR3 contains 14 residues. The V gene end was trimmed by 7 bases and the J gene end by 4 bases; junction bases not matched to a gene: 12.